Following are 32 T cell receptor beta chains from one sample sequenced in a study of blood T cell repertoires in COVID-19. Sequencing was performed with immunoSEQ multiplex PCR; in TCRdb, only in-frame clones are kept and a portion is missing. The sample includes 200,000 to 250,000 clones, roughly four fifths of them seen just once. The sequencing sample was made of peripheral blood. These receptors were collected from an elderly man with acute or convalescent COVID-19.

The gene calls are TRBV19 and TRBJ1-2, with 9 bases fitting TRBD1. Per the germline V gene, CDR1 is LNHDA and CDR2 is SQIVND (reference sequence). CDR3 length equals 15 residues. V lost 5 bases and J lost 4; bases outside the gene matches: 8. The CDR3 is CASSSPGTGFYGYTF. CDR3 in DNA: TGTGCCAGTAGTTCCCCCGGGACAGGGTTCTATGGCTACACCTTC.

The chain combines TRBV18 with TRBJ2-7; a possible D gene is TRBD2 (5 bases). CDR3 length: 12 residues. CDR1 and CDR2 (germline): KGHSH, LQKENI. V shed 5 bases and J shed 9 bases, with 14 bases lying between them. The CDR3 DNA is TGTGCCAGCTCATTGGGAGCCCAAGGGCAGTACTTC. Translating gives CASSLGAQGQYF.

V is TRBV5-6 and J is TRBJ2-7, with TRBD2 matching 7 bases. This CDR3 contains 14 residues. V trimming: 7 bases; J trimming: 0 bases; junction bases outside the gene matches: 7. Per germline, CDR1 SGHDT and CDR2 YYEEEE. CDR3 in DNA: TGTGCCAGCGGTCGGGGGGTACGCTCCTACGAGCAGTACTTC. Translating it yields CASGRGVRSYEQYF. Full variable domain (rest looked up from reference TRBV5-6 and TRBJ2-7): DAGVTQSPTHLIKTRGQQVTLRCSPKSGHDTVSWYQQALGQGPQFIFQYYEEEERQRGNFPDRFSGHQFPNYSSELNVNALLLGDSALYLCASGRGVRSYEQYFGPGTRLTVT.

Here the CDR3 DNA reads TGTGCCAGCAGTGGACAGGGGGCAGGGCACACCGGGGAGCTGTTTTTT. Protein product: CASSGQGAGHTGELFF. This chain connects TRBV2 to TRBJ2-2; 10 bases are shared with TRBD1. J gave up 3 bases and V 4 bases, and 5 bases lay outside the gene matches. CDR1 is SNHLY, CDR2 FYNNEI, per germline. The CDR3 has 16 amino acids.

V usage is TRBV12-3 or TRBV12-4 and J usage is TRBJ1-1; D gene ambiguous. V lost 7 bases to trimming and J lost 5 bases, with 14 bases between them. This CDR3 region has 13 residues. In DNA, the CDR3 is TGTGCCAGCACCCAGAGGAGGTCGACTGAAGCTTTCTTT. Amino acid sequence: CASTQRRSTEAFF.

This clone was counted between two and nine times. The chain joins TRBV25-1 to TRBJ1-6, with D perhaps TRBD1 (5 bases). CDR1 and CDR2 (germline): MGHDK, SYGVNS. Trimming took 3 bases from V and 9 from J, leaving 12 bases between them. The CDR3 extends over 14 amino acids. The CDR3 is CASSDAGWSSPLHF. CDR3 nucleotides: TGTGCCAGCAGTGACGCAGGGTGGAGTTCACCCCTCCACTTT.

This clone was observed a single time. The chain links TRBV7-8 to TRBJ1-1; tentative D call: TRBD1 (5 bases). V lost 5 bases, J lost 5 bases, and 15 bases lay in between. Looked up from germline, CDR1 is SGHVS and CDR2 is FQNEAQ. The CDR3 spans 14 residues. This chain's CDR3 is CASSTWEGMTEAFF. The CDR3 coding sequence is TGTGCCAGCAGCACCTGGGAGGGGATGACTGAAGCTTTCTTT.

V usage is TRBV3-1 (or the pseudogene TRBV3-2) and J usage is TRBJ2-7; tentatively, D is TRBD1 (6 bases). CDR1 and CDR2 from the germline V gene are LGHDT and YNNKEL (reference sequence). V shed 0 bases and J shed 7 bases, with 22 bases lying between them. The CDR3 totals 17 residues. CDR3 region: CASSQDIVAVPQGEQYF. The CDR3 DNA follows: TGTGCCAGCAGCCAAGATATAGTGGCAGTGCCTCAGGGGGAGCAGTACTTC.

The rearrangement uses TRBV28 and TRBJ1-6, with D unresolved. The V end was cut by 6 bases, the J end by 8 bases, with 20 bases between. Germline V lookup: CDR1 MDHEN, CDR2 SYDVKM. The CDR3 runs to 16 residues. The CDR3 region has the DNA TGTGCCAGCAGCATATACGGGATTCCCGGCGATTCACCCCTCCACTTT. It yields the protein CASSIYGIPGDSPLHF.

V usage is TRBV10-2 and J usage is TRBJ2-7, with TRBD2 identical over 10 bases. This CDR3 is 13 amino acids long. Germline CDR1 WSHSY, CDR2 SAAADI. V was pared by 7 bases and J by 5 bases, with 5 bases of the junction left unmatched. In DNA form, the CDR3 reads TGCGCCAGCAAACGGACTAGCGGCCACGAGCAGTACTTC. Its protein product is CASKRTSGHEQYF.

The chain links TRBV6-5 to TRBJ2-1, with TRBD2 as a possible D gene (6 bases). The germline V gene encodes CDR1 MNHEY and CDR2 SVGAGI. V was clipped by 11 bases and J by 9 bases, with 20 bases between them. CDR3 size: 13 residues. The CDR3 coding sequence is TGTGCCGCCACATTGGGGGGAATTGGTGAGCAGTTCTTC. It codes for CAATLGGIGEQFF.

The chain is built from TRBV6-5 and TRBJ1-4; 10 bases match TRBD1. Losses at the gene ends were 4 bases for V and 8 bases for J; bases not matched to a gene: 10. This CDR3 comprises 16 residues. CDR1 MNHEY and CDR2 SVGAGI come from the germline V gene. The CDR3 reads CASSSTAGTGEEKLFF. For the CDR3, the DNA is TGTGCCAGCAGTTCAACTGCCGGGACAGGGGAGGAAAAACTGTTTTTT.

The rearrangement uses TRBV27 and TRBJ2-4, with 8 bases that match TRBD1. The V gene end was trimmed by 0 bases and the J gene end by 5 bases; junction bases not matched to a gene: 6. Germline CDR1 reads MNHEY; CDR2 reads SMNVEV (reference sequence). The CDR3 covers 16 residues. CDR3 region: CASSLSTAGGQNIQYF. The CDR3 DNA is TGTGCCAGCAGTTTATCGACAGCAGGGGGCCAAAACATTCAGTACTTC.

The gene calls are TRBV27 and TRBJ2-7, with a weak D call TRBD1 (6 bases). V was shortened by 0 bases and J by 6 bases, with 15 bases between the two germline ends. Germline CDR1 reads MNHEY; CDR2 reads SMNVEV (reference sequence). The CDR3 spans 15 residues. Here the CDR3 reads CASSLSVTGGAEQYF. The CDR3 DNA reads as TGTGCCAGCAGTTTATCGGTGACTGGGGGCGCCGAGCAGTACTTC.

This chain connects TRBV6-1 to TRBJ1-6, with D unresolved. V lost 6 bases, J lost 8 bases, and 11 bases lay in between. This CDR3 is 13 amino acids long. Per the germline V gene, CDR1 is MNHNS and CDR2 is SASEGT. Here the CDR3 DNA reads TGTGCCAGCAGCGACATGAGTCATTCACCCCTCCACTTT. It codes for CASSDMSHSPLHF.

The chain uses TRBV7-7 and TRBJ2-2, with D maybe TRBD1 (6 bases). V was trimmed by 4 bases and J by 2 bases, leaving 11 bases between them. The CDR3 covers 15 residues. Germline loops: CDR1 SSHAT, CDR2 FNYEAQ (reference sequence). CDR3 coding DNA: TGTGCCAGCAGCTCACAGGGAGCCAACACCGGGGAGCTGTTTTTT. This sequence encodes CASSSQGANTGELFF.

The J gene is TRBJ1-6, the V gene TRBV25-1; 9 nucleotides align to TRBD1. Germline trimming cut 3 bases from V and 5 bases from J; bases unmatched to any gene: 11. The length of the CDR3 is 18 residues. Germline lookup yields CDR1 MGHDK and CDR2 SYGVNS. CDR3 coding DNA: TGTGCCAGCAGTGACTTGGGACAGGGTGTTATCCATAATTCACCCCTCCACTTT. This codes for CASSDLGQGVIHNSPLHF.

The V and J genes are TRBV7-9 and TRBJ2-2; 9 bases fit TRBD1. Germline V gives CDR1 SEHNR, CDR2 FQNEAQ (reference sequence). This CDR3 has 16 residues. Trimming took 1 base from V and 3 from J; bases not matched to a gene: 3. The CDR3 region has the DNA TGTGCCAGCAGCTTAGGCACAGGGGGCGACACCGGGGAGCTGTTTTTT. Its translation is CASSLGTGGDTGELFF.

The J gene is TRBJ1-6, the V gene TRBV10-3, with a tentative D call TRBD1 (5 bases). The CDR3 runs 16 residues. V lost 8 bases and J lost 5, with 19 bases in between. CDR1 is ENHRY and CDR2 is SYGVKD in the germline V gene. CDR3 nucleotide sequence: TGTGCCATCTCTGGTGCGGCAGGGAAGGATAATTCACCCCTCCACTTT. The encoded protein is CAISGAAGKDNSPLHF.

V is TRBV7-9 and J is TRBJ2-7, with TRBD2 matching 8 bases. Germline CDR1 and CDR2: SEHNR and FQNEAQ (reference sequence). This CDR3 region has 14 residues. The V gene end was trimmed by 1 base and the J gene end by 6 bases; junction bases not matched to a gene: 5. The CDR3 nucleotides read TGTGCCAGCAGCTTAGGAGCGGGAGCCCTCGAGCAGTACTTC. Its protein is CASSLGAGALEQYF.

V and J are TRBV6-1 and TRBJ1-5, with a possible D match to TRBD1 (5 bases). Germline V gene sequence: CDR1 MNHNS, CDR2 SASEGT. The CDR3 extends over 14 amino acids. The V end lost 2 bases, the J end lost 6 bases, and 11 bases lay between the germline ends. CDR3 residues: CASSETGRVQPQHF. Written as DNA, the CDR3 is TGTGCCAGCAGTGAAACCGGCAGGGTTCAGCCCCAGCATTTT.

The V and J genes are TRBV28 and TRBJ2-1; tentative D call: TRBD1 (7 bases). The length of the CDR3 is 14 residues. V lost 8 bases and J lost 4, with 15 bases in between. Germline CDR1 reads MDHEN; CDR2 reads SYDVKM. In DNA, the CDR3 is TGTGCCAGCGTAGGGGGGACAGCGTACAATGAGCAGTTCTTC. This encodes CASVGGTAYNEQFF.

The rearrangement uses TRBV9 and TRBJ1-2; 8 positions agree with TRBD1. Germline CDR1 and CDR2: SGDLS and YYNGEE. This CDR3 comprises 15 residues. Germline trimming cut 3 bases from V and 7 bases from J; bases unmatched to any gene: 11. The CDR3 is CASSAYVGTGSGYTF. The CDR3 region has the DNA TGTGCCAGCAGCGCGTACGTCGGGACAGGTTCTGGCTACACCTTC.

The chain joins TRBV6-5 to TRBJ1-2, with 7 positions matching TRBD1. With V trimmed by 7 bases and J by 4 bases, 6 bases remained unmatched. CDR1 MNHEY and CDR2 SVGAGI come from the germline V gene. This CDR3 has 13 amino acids. DNA for the CDR3: TGTGCCAGCAAAACGACAGGGACCTATGGCTACACCTTC. Residues: CASKTTGTYGYTF.

The chain recombines TRBV18 with TRBJ1-1; tentatively, D is TRBD1 (5 bases). Germline-derived CDR1 and CDR2 are KGHSH and LQKENI. CDR3 length equals 15 residues. Between the trimmed V and J ends, which lost 3 bases and 1 base, there was a span of 12 bases. CDR3 in amino acids: CASSPIPDRNTEAFF. The CDR3 region has the DNA TGTGCCAGCTCACCGATACCAGACAGGAACACTGAAGCTTTCTTT.

The chain is built from TRBV6-5 and TRBJ2-2; 7 bases are a match to TRBD2. Germline lookup yields CDR1 MNHEY and CDR2 SVGAGI. Trimming took 8 bases from V and 6 from J; bases not matched to a gene: 12. This CDR3 is 15 amino acids long. CDR3 in DNA: TGTGCCAGCTTTCCATGGGGAGGGCCGGCCGGGGAGCTGTTTTTT. This encodes CASFPWGGPAGELFF.

The genes are TRBV5-1 and TRBJ1-4; D possibly corresponds to TRBD1 (5 bases). The ends were cut back, 4 bases at V and 4 bases at J, with 11 bases in the middle. The CDR3 sequence is 14 residues long. The germline gives CDR1 SGHRS, CDR2 YFSETQ. Here the CDR3 reads CASSQGSNNEKLFF. CDR3 nucleotides: TGCGCCAGCAGCCAGGGTAGCAATAATGAAAAACTGTTTTTT.

The chain carries TRBV24-1 and TRBJ2-1, with 7 bases lining up with TRBD2. With V trimmed by 2 bases and J by 7 bases, 4 bases remained unmatched. Germline V CDR1 and CDR2: KGHDR, SFDVKD. CDR3 length: 14 residues. CDR3 in DNA: TGTGCCACCAGTGATTCGCGGGAGTTGAATGAGCAGTTCTTC. It codes for CATSDSRELNEQFF.

V is TRBV28 and J is TRBJ1-2; no reliable D call. From germline, CDR1 is MDHEN and CDR2 SYDVKM. The length of the CDR3 is 13 residues. V was pared by 8 bases and J by 8 bases, with 18 bases between. CDR3 bases: TGTGCCAGCCGGCGGGCGGTAATCGGAGGCTACACCTTC. Translated, it gives CASRRAVIGGYTF.

The CDR3 reads CASSSREADSSGNTIYF. In nucleotides, the CDR3 is TGTGCCAGCAGCTCCCGGGAGGCCGACTCCTCTGGAAACACCATATATTTT. The J gene is TRBJ1-3, the V gene TRBV7-7; D is uncertain. V lost 4 bases and J 0 bases, leaving 16 bases between the germline ends. The CDR3 has 17 amino acids. The germline V gene has CDR1 SSHAT and CDR2 FNYEAQ (reference sequence).

The CDR3 nucleotides are TGTGCCAGCAGTTTAGACCATGGGCTCAATTCACCCCTCCACTTT. Amino acids: CASSLDHGLNSPLHF. The genes are TRBV28 and TRBJ1-6; D gene ambiguous. Trimming left V 2 bases short and J 7 bases short, with 12 bases between. Germline CDR1 is MDHEN and CDR2 is SYDVKM. The CDR3 runs 15 residues.

The gene calls are TRBV7-9 and TRBJ1-4; TRBD1 matches at 8 bases. Germline assignment: CDR1 SEHNR and CDR2 FQNEAQ (reference sequence). Trimming took 7 bases from V and 10 from J; bases not matched to a gene: 11. CDR3 length equals 14 residues. In DNA, the CDR3 is TGTGCCAGCAACCAACAGGGGGACTCGGGAAAACTGTTTTTT. This translates into CASNQQGDSGKLFF.